This TCR beta chain was identified in a study of T cell responses to AZD1222 COVID-19 vaccine. Overall study: Second doses were pooled across both intervals (about 4 or about 12 weeks).

Of note for this clone: Its antigen is undetermined.

Measured with immunoSEQ multiplex PCR; TCRdb has only the in-frame clones, and not every one. The data hold more than 85,000 clones, with around nine tenths observed a single time. Germline lookup yields CDR1 GTSNPN and CDR2 SVGIG (reference sequence). This CDR3 is 15 amino acids long. V lost 0 bases and J lost 8, with 19 bases in between. The study, taken as a whole, reports: Spike-specific TCR depth and breadth grew after two AZD1222 doses. Across spike, vaccine-associated CD4 TCRs were found, dominant at 160-218 and 743-854. Close to half of spike-specific TCRs reportedly recognize unmutated variant regions.

The chain has TRBV30 and TRBJ1-2; possibly TRBD1 for D (5 bases). The clonotype comes from an adult in good health. The material was peripheral blood, obtained on day 0 of AZD1222 vaccination. The CDR3 is CAWSVIPGLLGGYTF. CDR3 coding DNA: TGTGCCTGGAGTGTCATTCCGGGACTCCTGGGGGGCTACACCTTC.